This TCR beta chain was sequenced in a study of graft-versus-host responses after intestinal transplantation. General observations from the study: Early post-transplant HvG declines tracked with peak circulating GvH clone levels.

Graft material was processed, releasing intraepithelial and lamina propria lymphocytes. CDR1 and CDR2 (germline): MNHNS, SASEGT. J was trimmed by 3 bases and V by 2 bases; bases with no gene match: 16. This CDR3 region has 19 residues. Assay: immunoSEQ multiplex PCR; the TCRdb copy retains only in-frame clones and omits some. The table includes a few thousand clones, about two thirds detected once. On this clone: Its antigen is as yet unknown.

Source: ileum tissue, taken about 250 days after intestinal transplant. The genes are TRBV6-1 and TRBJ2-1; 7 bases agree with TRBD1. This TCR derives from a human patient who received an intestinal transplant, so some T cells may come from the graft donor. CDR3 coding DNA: TGTGCCAGCAGTGAATGGGTGTATGGAAACAGGGGCAACTACAATGAGCAGTTCTTC. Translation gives CASSEWVYGNRGNYNEQFF.